This T cell receptor beta chain was documented in a study of cytomegalovirus exposure and HLA in healthy donors (dated by TCRdb to 2016 to 2017). Concerning the study at large: According to an earlier analysis of 587 of the donors, 150 million to 200 million T cells yielded 117 million unique TCR beta sequences and more than 250 Gb of sequence data. High-throughput TCR immunosequencing, statistical association of individual TCRs with disease status, and machine learning were combined to predict cytomegalovirus infection status. About 280 gigabases of sequencing data and around 85 million unique TCR sequences made up an early release that covered 500 to 650 HLA-typed donors. All discovery cohort repertoires had been generated using a single sequencing platform. To decide whether each TCR beta V gene segment behaved as functional or pseudogenic, an earlier analysis of over 500 of the donors relied on high-throughput TCR beta sequencing. A later analysis re-examined previously published TCR beta repertoires from 610 or so donors and added high-resolution HLA genotyping to investigate patterns of TCR occurrence. Besides the first cohort of approximately 670 subjects, a separate validation cohort made up of 90 to 150 different subjects was used. The study aimed to test whether signatures of past pathogen exposure could be identified by cataloging public T cell receptors. Typing coverage varied by locus: roughly 620-640 donors for A, B, C, DRB1 and DQB1; 500 to 550 for DQA1; over 600 for DPA1; around 490 for DPB1. The study profiled the T cell repertoires of hundreds of subjects by immunosequencing and related them to cytomegalovirus serostatus. Donor age, sex, ethnicity and CMV serostatus were compiled together with the repertoire data. HLA typing covered class I and class II loci at four-digit resolution. In a later genetic analysis, genome-wide SNP genotypes for about three fifths of the roughly 670 donors were used, and that subset was treated as a discovery cohort. Because of strong linkage in the cohort, five DR-DQ haplotypes were treated as single units for association and clustering. The genetic ancestry cluster associated with self-reported Caucasian donors included over 80% of the approximately 400 genotyped donors. Among approximately 370 genotyped donors of the cohort, an average of roughly 230,000 unique TCR beta nucleotide sequences was sequenced per donor, of which about 19% were non-productive. In the later analysis, no new phenotypic data were used to find candidate immune exposures; instead, reliance was placed on TCR beta sequences and their occurrence across donors. Overall results and qualifications from the work: When HLA alleles, especially DR and DQ, strongly co-occurred, TCR associations were difficult to assign to individual alleles. A cluster of highly shared sequence variants was judged likely to be a technical artifact of the sequencing pipeline. In this cohort, only TCR beta chains were sequenced, and detectable features were limited by the absence of alpha or paired-chain data. A later genetic analysis associated a missense DCLRE1C variant with V-gene and J-gene trimming of TCR beta chains, and an independent cohort replicated the association. A total of fewer than 200 TCR beta chains were listed by the study as associated with cytomegalovirus. In a later analysis, HLA-associated TCR beta chains showed more clonal expansion and lower generation probabilities than non-associated chains that were equally common. Because HLA typing was unavailable for some donors at each locus, only the typed subset was used in association tests. A further reported finding was that TCR beta sequences accurately predicted the HLA-A and HLA-B alleles for most subjects in the first cohort. An earlier analysis of approximately 540 of the donors showed that most TCR beta V segments appeared in productive rearrangements either about 87% or about 30% of the time, which broadly matched IMGT annotations. About 15 rarely observed V segments, including chromosome 9 orphons, were excluded from the earlier analysis of several hundred of the donors because counts were too low. A later analysis found that most CMV-associated TCR beta chains appeared HLA-restricted, with HLA associations seemingly driven largely by CMV exposure. Linkage disequilibrium might explain the correlated functional status among segregating V segments, but an unknown experimental factor could not be excluded. In vitro tests confirmed that a few of the cytomegalovirus-associated TCR beta chains recognize cytomegalovirus antigens. For the cohort, immune exposure information was limited to CMV serostatus. The presence/absence analyses assumed that sequencing depth was roughly uniform across donors, and that assumption may not be true. According to a later analysis, parvovirus B19, influenza, CMV and Epstein-Barr virus appeared linked to several top co-occurrence clusters. Most TCR sequences were observed very rarely across donors, whereas some public TCRs were present in many individuals. According to the authors, the approach could potentially be generalized to other disease states and immunological phenotypes. Specific HLA alleles were associated with 15,000 to 20,000 TCR beta sequences at a false discovery rate of 0.05 in a later analysis. The classifier was reported to diagnose cytomegalovirus status with high specificity and sensitivity in both the original and validation cohorts. In a later analysis, the rate of TCR association differed among HLA loci, with DRB1 alleles having the most associated TCRs and HLA-C alleles having the fewest. The 87-base-pair reads could not distinguish some IMGT-functional V segments, including TRBV6-2 and TRBV6-3, so those segments were excluded. According to a later genetic analysis, donors in an Asian-associated ancestry cluster had fewer N-insertions in productive TCRs than the approximately 630-donor mean.

The CDR3 starts with the cysteine, ends with the phenylalanine, and has 16 residues. Just CDR3 DNA is preserved here, 48 bases in frame from base 1. The V end gives up 2 bases and the J end 11 bases, leaving 15 bases in the junction not matched to a gene. CDR1 and CDR2 are read off the germline V gene as KGHSH and LQKENI. This clone has a handful of counts. Its antigen is still unknown. No base qualities exist here, and no much larger clone lies one base off it. In total, 666 healthy bone marrow donors made up the cohort. At the time of sampling, every cohort member was nominally healthy, though immune exposures that went unrecorded were likely present. The donor was CMV seronegative and belonged to the group of 352 seronegative cohort members. A peripheral blood sample was provided by each donor, and peripheral blood mononuclear cells were used for TCR beta sequencing. The Qiagen DNeasy Blood Extraction Kit was used to extract genomic DNA from the blood cell samples.

The library was prepared using the immunoSEQ multiplex PCR assay. For the multiplex PCR, a mixture combining 60 forward primers for TCR Vbeta segments and 13 reverse primers for TCR Jbeta segments was used. A multiplex PCR assay on genomic DNA amplified the CDR3 region of rearranged TCR beta genes. The Illumina HiSeq System was used to sequence the amplified TCR beta libraries as 87-base-pair reads. The published analysis was carried out like this. A later analysis tallied about 77 million unique TCR beta chains across the 666 repertoires, and approximately 11 million of those chains were shared by two or more donors. Raw reads were error-corrected and collapsed into unique sequences with a nearest-neighbor algorithm that merged closely related sequences to remove PCR and sequencing errors. CDR3 sequences were aligned to IMGT reference sequences to assign V, D and J gene segments. For a sequence to be retained, a match of at least six nucleotides to both a V gene segment and a J gene segment was required. Rearrangements were classified as productive when the CDR3 lacked stop codons and remained in frame with V and J, and all other rearrangements were classified as non-productive. Following IMGT convention, CDR3 was defined as the stretch from the second conserved V-encoded cysteine to the conserved J-encoded phenylalanine. The earlier analysis of about 640 of the donors excluded any sequence lacking an unambiguous match to a single V gene segment. In an earlier analysis of 587 of the donors, V segments were called functional above 56.7% productive rearrangements and were called segregating when the between-donor standard deviation exceeded 5%. A statistical classification framework was built for diagnosing cytomegalovirus status from the catalog of TCR beta chain sequences. In a later analysis, V and J genes were assigned by comparing TCR nucleotide sequences against IMGT/GENE-DB human TR gene sequences. A later analysis assigned CDR3 sequences and most-parsimonious VDJ recombination scenarios with the TCRdist pipeline. A later analysis defined each TCR beta chain by its CDR3 amino acid sequence plus V-gene family, and excluded reads lacking a unique V-gene family. A later analysis removed several hundred highly shared, low-generation-probability nucleotide sequences to deal with suspected cross-contamination and a sequencing artifact. In a later analysis, a clonal expansion index for each public chain was calculated from normalized within-repertoire ranks of inferred template counts. In a later analysis, generation probabilities were computed with a VDJ recombination model fitted to out-of-frame rearrangements, and the resulting probabilities were checked against IGoR. In a later analysis, TCR-TCR, TCR-HLA and TCR-CMV co-occurrence was scored with hypergeometric tests, and a repertoire-size bias correction was applied to TCR pairs. To estimate false discovery rates, a later analysis permuted the HLA or CMV assignments 20 times. In a later analysis, co-occurring TCRs were grouped using DBSCAN, and TCRdist sequence similarity was added for clustering within HLA-allele-positive subsets. For co-occurrence clustering, repertoires with fewer than 30,000 or more than 120,000 public chains were excluded, along with four or five repertoires with anomalous nucleotide sharing. TCRdb mirrors the immuneACCESS table, restricted to in-frame sequences. Some clones are absent from its copies; in checked studies, under half trace to an unresolved V gene, and the reason for the others is unknown. The D gene and trimming were derived from the DNA, and the V and J assignments and clone size from that table. Recorded for this sample are 150,000 to 170,000 clones; 65% to 80% of them occurred a single time. Around 3.6% of the sample lies in the top ten.

The chain is encoded by TRBV18 joined to TRBJ1-5; 7 middle bases align to TRBD1. The TCR sequence derives from a woman between 40 and 50 years old in good health and CMV-seronegative. The material sequenced was PBMCs. The DNA is TGTGCCAGCTCACCAACTCCGGGACAGTCCGTTTGGGCCCAGCATTTT. This gives the protein CASSPTPGQSVWAQHF.